This T cell receptor beta chain was found in a study of blood T cells in healthy people across ages. Study-wide results and caveats: Naive T cell percentage and TCR beta diversity correlated strongly.

The CDR3 sequence is 12 residues long. V lost 7 bases and J 1 base, leaving 10 bases between the germline ends. Germline values: CDR1 SQVTM, CDR2 ANQGSEA. A few counts support this clonotype. The antigen remains undetermined. A second about 6 to 12 cycle PCR used barcoded and J-beta primers. TCRdb re-derived calls from the 5' RACE reads in MiXCR, one entry per CDR3 protein. The sample carries about 1.1 million distinct CDR3 sequences, 35% to 40% recorded once. The rearrangement links TRBV29-1 to TRBJ1-2; unclear D gene. Material for sequencing was blood. This sequence originates from a man between 18 and 29 years old in good health. The CDR3 nucleotides read TGCAGCGCCGGGCGGGTTAACTATGGCTACACCTTC. Protein sequence: CSAGRVNYGYTF.